What follows are 18 T cell receptor beta chains derived from one specimen sequenced in a study of glioma-infiltrating T cells after dendritic cell vaccination. Here immunoSEQ multiplex PCR was the method, and the copy in TCRdb shows in-frame clones only, minus some. The repertoire holds about 50,000 clones, about 89% seen once, with around 5% in the top ten. The time point: after dendritic cell vaccination, including at tumor progression/relapse. The sequenced sample was blood, obtained after dendritic cell vaccination. These receptors were collected from a human donor with glioblastoma.

The V call is TRBV20-1, the J call TRBJ2-1, with unresolved D. Germline CDR1 DFQATT, CDR2 SNEGSKA (reference sequence). V lost 0 bases to trimming and J lost 15 bases, with 12 bases between them. This CDR3 region has 11 residues. The chain's CDR3 is CSARDVLVPFF. The CDR3 DNA reads TGCAGTGCTAGAGATGTGTTAGTCCCGTTCTTC.

The chain has TRBV5-6 and TRBJ2-3; D call uncertain. Per the germline V gene, CDR1 is SGHDT and CDR2 is YYEEEE. This CDR3 has 14 residues. The V end was cut by 4 bases, the J end by 6 bases, with 15 bases between. DNA for the CDR3: TGTGCCAGCAGCCCTCTCTACTCGGTGGATACGCAGTATTTT. It is translated as CASSPLYSVDTQYF.

Only one count was recorded for this clone. The V call is TRBV7-2, the J call TRBJ2-3, with D maybe TRBD1 (6 bases). The germline CDR1 and CDR2 sequences are SGHTA and FQGNSA. Trimming removed 5 bases at V and 5 bases at J, with 8 bases between. The CDR3 spans 12 residues. CDR3 region: CASSLTGDTQYF. CDR3 DNA sequence: TGTGCCAGCAGCCTGACAGGAGATACGCAGTATTTT. Drawing the rest from reference TRBV7-2 and TRBJ2-3, the complete variable domain is GAGVSQSPSNKVTEKGKDVELRCDPISGHTALYWYRQSLGQGLEFLIYFQGNSAPDKSGLPSDRFSAERTGGSVSTLTIQRTQQEDSAVYLCASSLTGDTQYFGPGTRLTVL.

The V gene is TRBV7-2, the J gene TRBJ2-1, with 10 bases fitting TRBD2. Per germline, CDR1 SGHTA and CDR2 FQGNSA. The CDR3 is made up of 14 amino acids. The ends lost 6 bases at V and 7 bases at J; junction bases unmatched: 6. The CDR3 region has the DNA TGTGCCAGCAGGCCTTTTAGCGGGAGGAATGAGCAGTTCTTC. Translated: CASRPFSGRNEQFF.

This clone has just a few counts. The J gene is TRBJ1-1, the V gene TRBV19; 7 nucleotides agree with TRBD1. With V trimmed by 1 base and J by 4 bases, 9 bases remained unmatched. Germline loops: CDR1 LNHDA, CDR2 SQIVND (reference sequence). CDR3 length equals 16 residues. CDR3 in DNA: TGTGCCAGTAGTATAGGCAGACAGGGACTGAGCACTGAAGCTTTCTTT. This encodes CASSIGRQGLSTEAFF.

This sequence joins TRBV5-4 and TRBJ2-5; 7 bases are a match to TRBD1. Losses at the gene ends were 2 bases for V and 5 bases for J; bases not matched to a gene: 6. Germline CDR1 reads SGHNT; CDR2 reads YYREEE (reference sequence). CDR3 length equals 14 residues. The CDR3 sequence is CASSLTGARETQYF. The CDR3, as DNA: TGTGCCAGCAGCTTAACAGGGGCACGGGAGACCCAGTACTTC.

The gene calls are TRBV6-1 and TRBJ1-1; 10 nucleotides line up with TRBD1. In germline, CDR1 is MNHNS, CDR2 SASEGT. V trimming: 5 bases; J trimming: 5 bases; junction bases outside the gene matches: 5. CDR3 length: 14 residues. In DNA, the CDR3 is TGTGCCAGCAGTAAGACAGGGGGCGGAACTGAAGCTTTCTTT. Protein sequence: CASSKTGGGTEAFF.

This chain links TRBV5-3 with TRBJ1-5, with TRBD1 as a possible D gene (5 bases). TRBV5-3 is identified as an open reading frame with a role that is uncertain. This CDR3 contains 14 residues. With 2 bases removed from V and 7 bases from J, the gap between germline ends came to 13 bases. This chain's CDR3 is CARSFARGWQPQHF. CDR3 DNA: TGTGCCAGAAGCTTCGCAAGGGGTTGGCAGCCCCAGCATTTT.

This chain connects TRBV15 to TRBJ1-1; possible D gene TRBD1, 6 bases. The CDR3 is made up of 15 amino acids. Germline CDR1 reads LNHNV; CDR2 reads YYDKDF (reference sequence). The V gene lost 0 bases and the J gene lost 6 bases, with 14 bases spanning the gap. The CDR3 bases are TGTGCCACCAGCAGAGATCGGGGGGCTGGGGCTGAAGCTTTCTTT. Protein sequence: CATSRDRGAGAEAFF.

This clone was seen a single time. The chain joins TRBV4-3 to TRBJ2-3; 11 bases map to TRBD2. Germline CDR1 and CDR2: LGHNA and YSLEER. The CDR3 is made up of 18 amino acids. Trimming cost V 0 bases and J 4 bases; bases outside gene matches: 9. The chain's CDR3 is CASSQEVIAGGSPDTQYF. In DNA form, the CDR3 reads TGCGCCAGCAGCCAAGAGGTGATAGCGGGAGGGAGCCCAGATACGCAGTATTTT.

The V and J genes are TRBV2 and TRBJ1-1; a weak D match, TRBD1 (6 bases). Germline-derived CDR1 and CDR2 are SNHLY and FYNNEI. V lost 6 bases and J 8 bases, leaving 19 bases between the germline ends. The CDR3 runs 14 residues. CDR3 amino acids: CASSRSLVGTEAFF. Written as DNA, the CDR3 is TGTGCCAGCAGCCGATCTTTAGTTGGGACAGAAGCTTTCTTT.

The gene calls are TRBV27 and TRBJ2-1; 13 nucleotides line up with TRBD2. With V trimmed by 6 bases and J by 8 bases, 4 bases remained unmatched. The CDR3 totals 14 residues. Germline V gene data show CDR1 as MNHEY and CDR2 as SMNVEV (reference sequence). The CDR3, as DNA: TGTGCCAGCAGCCAGACTAGCGGGAGGTATGAGCAGTTCTTC. As protein: CASSQTSGRYEQFF.

V is TRBV28 and J is TRBJ2-1; 7 bases are a match to TRBD2. The CDR3 totals 17 residues. The V segment lost 2 bases and the J segment 10 bases; nucleotides outside the gene matches: 17. Germline assignment: CDR1 MDHEN and CDR2 SYDVKM. CDR3 coding DNA: TGTGCCAGCAGTTTAATCCCCCCACTAGCGCTGAGGGAGGAGCAGTTCTTC. It specifies CASSLIPPLALREEQFF. The variable domain in full, with the rest retrieved from reference TRBV28 and TRBJ2-1, is DVKVTQSSRYLVKRTGEKVFLECVQDMDHENMFWYRQDPGLGLRLIYFSYDVKMKEKGDIPEGYSVSREKKERFSLILESASTNQTSMYLCASSLIPPLALREEQFFGPGTRLTVL.

Written as DNA, the CDR3 is TGCGCCAGCAGCTTCAACTACAACACTGAAGCTTTCTTT. This codes for CASSFNYNTEAFF. The chain couples TRBV5-1 to TRBJ1-1; no clear D. The V gene lost 2 bases and the J gene lost 2 bases, with 7 bases spanning the gap. The CDR3 spans 13 residues. CDR1 and CDR2 from the germline V gene are SGHRS and YFSETQ. Filled out from reference TRBV5-1 and TRBJ1-1, the complete variable domain reads KAGVTQTPRYLIKTRGQQVTLSCSPISGHRSVSWYQQTPGQGLQFLFEYFSETQRNKGNFPGRFSGRQFSNSRSEMNVSTLELGDSALYLCASSFNYNTEAFFGQGTRLTVV.

This rearrangement joins TRBV28 to TRBJ2-7, with D tentatively TRBD2 (6 bases). Germline V lookup: CDR1 MDHEN, CDR2 SYDVKM. V lost 7 bases, J lost 6 bases, and 16 bases lay in between. This CDR3 has 13 amino acids. For the CDR3, the DNA is TGTGCCAGCACCCTAATCGGGGGTGGCGAGCAGTACTTC. Amino acid sequence: CASTLIGGGEQYF.

The V call is TRBV9, the J call TRBJ1-1; D is undetermined. Trimming stripped 3 bases from V and 6 bases from J, with 9 bases between. Looked up from germline, CDR1 is SGDLS and CDR2 is YYNGEE. This CDR3 has 12 amino acids. The CDR3 is CASSALSAEAFF. The CDR3 DNA sequence: TGTGCCAGCAGCGCCCTGTCTGCTGAAGCTTTCTTT. The full variable domain, with the rest looked up from reference TRBV9 and TRBJ1-1, is DSGVTQTPKHLITATGQRVTLRCSPRSGDLSVYWYQQSLDQGLQFLIQYYNGEERAKGNILERFSAQQFPDLHSELNLSSLELGDSALYFCASSALSAEAFFGQGTRLTVV.

V and J are TRBV27 and TRBJ2-3, with a tentative D call TRBD1 (6 bases). Germline loops: CDR1 MNHEY, CDR2 SMNVEV (reference sequence). This CDR3 comprises 15 residues. V dropped 5 bases and J dropped 3 bases, with 15 bases sitting between them. The chain's CDR3 is CASSTTGLRTDTQYF. DNA for the CDR3: TGTGCCAGCAGTACAACAGGGCTGCGGACAGATACGCAGTATTTT.

The rearrangement joins TRBV5-5 to TRBJ2-7; TRBD2 agrees at 8 bases. Looked up from germline, CDR1 is SGHKS and CDR2 is YYEKEE (reference sequence). The CDR3 contains 15 residues. The J segment lost 7 bases and the V segment lost 4 bases, leaving 13 bases of the junction unmatched. The CDR3 DNA reads as TGTGCCAGCAGCCAACAACCGGGACTAGTGTTAGAGCAGTACTTC. It is translated as CASSQQPGLVLEQYF.